The subject of this entry is one T cell receptor beta chain. What it recognizes is unknown. The data originate from a study of CD8+ T cells in alopecia areata. Study background: Once tofacitinib had been taken for 6 to 18 months, 6 months off drug followed.

Sequencing templates came from extracted RNA that was reverse transcribed into cDNA. TCRdb's copy holds only in-frame clones and misses some; the assay was immunoSEQ multiplex PCR. The data show about 180,000 clones, roughly 60% seen once. The CDR3 contains 12 residues. Germline assignment: CDR1 GTSNPN and CDR2 SVGIG (reference sequence). The germline V and J ends were trimmed by 5 bases and 6 bases, with 14 bases remaining between them. Findings and limits, study-wide: Lesional tissue from the scalp (especially in alopecia totalis/universalis) showed higher clonality than normal scalp. Normal skin's resident alphabeta T cells are also sequenced in scalp samples.

The chain uses TRBV30 and TRBJ2-7, with a weak D call TRBD2 (6 bases). Sequences were derived from CD4+ T cells sorted from blood, sampled at week 0. The receptor was isolated from a human donor with alopecia areata. For the CDR3, the DNA is TGTGCCTGGGGGGGAGGCATTCCCGAGCAGTACTTC. Residues: CAWGGGIPEQYF. The entire variable domain, with the rest obtained from reference TRBV30 and TRBJ2-7, is as follows: SQTIHQWPATLVQPVGSPLSLECTVEGTSNPNLYWYRQAAGRGLQLLFYSVGIGQISSEVPQNLSASRPQDRQFILSSKKLLLSDSGFYLCAWGGGIPEQYFGPGTRLTVT.